This T cell receptor beta chain was profiled in a study of neurological immune-mediated disorders. Study details: In a group of around 34 multiple sclerosis patients, roughly 31 had the relapsing-remitting type and 3 had the secondary progressive type.

Notes on the study in general: CDR3 amino acid sequences of expanded clones were not shared across subjects, a result suggesting private repertoires in all groups. Among 34 multiple sclerosis patients, phylogenetic grouping put the repertoires of 18 into a single related-CDR3 cluster, a possible signature. Patients with HTLV-1-associated myelopathy showed the most TCR clonal expansion. Those with multiple sclerosis showed the least, falling below healthy controls.

With respect to this clonotype: Its antigen is still unknown.

MiXCR was run by TCRdb on the 5' RACE reads, yielding one entry per CDR3 protein. The sample holds approximately 50,000 distinct CDR3 sequences, approximately 3.9% seen once. The germline gives CDR1 SNHLY, CDR2 FYNNEI. The length of the CDR3 is 16 residues. Germline trimming cut 3 bases from V and 2 bases from J; bases unmatched to any gene: 3. Sequencing input: PBMCs. The receptor comes from a man younger than 40 with multiple sclerosis. The chain links TRBV2 to TRBJ2-3, with 12 bases matching TRBD2. In DNA form, the CDR3 reads TGTGCCAGCAGTGAGGGACTAGCGGGTATCACAGATACGCAGTATTTT. This gives the protein CASSEGLAGITDTQYF.